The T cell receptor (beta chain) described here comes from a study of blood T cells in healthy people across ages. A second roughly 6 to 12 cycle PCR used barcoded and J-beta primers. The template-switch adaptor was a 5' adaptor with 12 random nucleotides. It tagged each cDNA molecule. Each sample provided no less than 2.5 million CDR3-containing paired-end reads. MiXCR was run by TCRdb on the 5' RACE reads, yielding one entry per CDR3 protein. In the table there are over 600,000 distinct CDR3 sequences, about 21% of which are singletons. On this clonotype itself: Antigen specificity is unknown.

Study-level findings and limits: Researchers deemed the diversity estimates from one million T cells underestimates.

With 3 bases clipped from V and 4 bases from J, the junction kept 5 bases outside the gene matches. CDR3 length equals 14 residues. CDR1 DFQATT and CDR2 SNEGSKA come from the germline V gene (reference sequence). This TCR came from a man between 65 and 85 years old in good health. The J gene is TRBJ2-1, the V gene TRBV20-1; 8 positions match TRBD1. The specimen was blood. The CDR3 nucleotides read TGCAGTGCTAGCCCAGGGGGCAGGTACAATGAGCAGTTCTTC. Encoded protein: CSASPGGRYNEQFF.